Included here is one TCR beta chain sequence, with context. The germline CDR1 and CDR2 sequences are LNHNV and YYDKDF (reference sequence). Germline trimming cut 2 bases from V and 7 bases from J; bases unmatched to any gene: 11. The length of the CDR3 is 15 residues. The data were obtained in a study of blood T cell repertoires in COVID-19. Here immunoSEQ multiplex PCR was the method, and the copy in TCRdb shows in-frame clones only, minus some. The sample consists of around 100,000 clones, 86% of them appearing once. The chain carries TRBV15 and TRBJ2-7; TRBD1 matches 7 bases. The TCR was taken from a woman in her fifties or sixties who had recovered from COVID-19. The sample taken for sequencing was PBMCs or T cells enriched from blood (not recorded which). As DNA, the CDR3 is TGTGCCACCAGCAGAATCGACAGGGACGACAGGGAGCAGTACTTC. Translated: CATSRIDRDDREQYF.